The TCR beta chain under discussion was sequenced for a study of monozygotic twins with inflammatory bowel disease. Study findings and constraints: Repertoire similarity did not differ between concordant and discordant twins, possibly owing to limited power. Results did not support any single strong IBD-associated signal or clonotype. Those with IBD had lower TCRbeta diversity (inverse Simpson) than their healthy co-twins did.

Germline CDR1 and CDR2: GTSNPN and SVGIG (reference sequence). The CDR3 is made up of 18 amino acids. Each UMI, carrying a 6-nucleotide sample barcode, came from template switching. TCRdb reanalyzed the 5' RACE reads and collapses them to one entry per CDR3 protein, without DNA. This table holds approximately 400,000 distinct CDR3 sequences. Comment on this clonotype: Its antigen is unidentified.

V gene TRBV30 combines with J gene TRBJ2-2; TCRdb's D call of TRBD1 is untestable without DNA. Sequenced input: blood. The TCR originated in a human donor with ulcerative colitis or Crohn's disease, or a healthy co-twin of an affected twin (not recorded which). CDR3 sequence: CAWSADRGGPQNTGELFF.